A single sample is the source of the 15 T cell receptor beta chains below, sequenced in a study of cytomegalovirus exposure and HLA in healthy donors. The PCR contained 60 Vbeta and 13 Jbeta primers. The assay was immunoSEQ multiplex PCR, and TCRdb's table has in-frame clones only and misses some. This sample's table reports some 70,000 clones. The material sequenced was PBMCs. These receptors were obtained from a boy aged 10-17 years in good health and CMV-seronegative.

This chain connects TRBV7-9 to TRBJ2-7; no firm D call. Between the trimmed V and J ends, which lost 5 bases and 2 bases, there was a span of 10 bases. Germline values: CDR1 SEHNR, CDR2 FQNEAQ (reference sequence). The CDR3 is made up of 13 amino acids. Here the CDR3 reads CASSPPGAYEQYF. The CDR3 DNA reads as TGTGCCAGCAGCCCACCCGGAGCCTACGAGCAGTACTTC.

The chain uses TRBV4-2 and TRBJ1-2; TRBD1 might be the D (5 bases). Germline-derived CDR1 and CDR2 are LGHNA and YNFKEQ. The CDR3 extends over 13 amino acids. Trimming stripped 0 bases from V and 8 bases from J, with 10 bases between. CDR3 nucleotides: TGTGCCAGCAGCCAAGAACGGGGGAGGGGCTACACCTTC. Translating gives CASSQERGRGYTF.

CDR3 nucleotides: TGTGCCAGCAGCGCCGGGGGACTAGCGCTGGTTGGAGATACGCAGTATTTT. Translated: CASSAGGLALVGDTQYF. The chain employs TRBV9 and TRBJ2-3, with 10 bases identical to TRBD2. V lost 3 bases and J lost 5; bases outside the gene matches: 12. This CDR3 is 17 amino acids long. Looked up from germline, CDR1 is SGDLS and CDR2 is YYNGEE.

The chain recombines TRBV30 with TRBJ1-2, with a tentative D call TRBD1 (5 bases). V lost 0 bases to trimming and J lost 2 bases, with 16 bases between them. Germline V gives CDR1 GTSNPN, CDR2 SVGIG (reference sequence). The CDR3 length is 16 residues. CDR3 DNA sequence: TGTGCCTGGAGTGTATTCGGGGGTCAGGGAAACTATGGCTACACCTTC. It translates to CAWSVFGGQGNYGYTF.

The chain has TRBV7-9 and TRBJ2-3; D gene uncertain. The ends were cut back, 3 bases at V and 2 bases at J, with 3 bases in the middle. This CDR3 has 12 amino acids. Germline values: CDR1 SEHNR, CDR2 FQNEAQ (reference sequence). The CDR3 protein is CASSFLTDTQYF. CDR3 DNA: TGTGCCAGCAGCTTTCTCACAGATACGCAGTATTTT.

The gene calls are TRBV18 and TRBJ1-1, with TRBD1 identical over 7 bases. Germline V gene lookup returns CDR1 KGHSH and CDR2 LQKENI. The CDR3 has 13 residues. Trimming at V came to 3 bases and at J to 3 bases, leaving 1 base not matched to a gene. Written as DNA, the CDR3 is TGTGCCAGCTCACCCAGGGGGGACACTGAAGCTTTCTTT. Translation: CASSPRGDTEAFF.

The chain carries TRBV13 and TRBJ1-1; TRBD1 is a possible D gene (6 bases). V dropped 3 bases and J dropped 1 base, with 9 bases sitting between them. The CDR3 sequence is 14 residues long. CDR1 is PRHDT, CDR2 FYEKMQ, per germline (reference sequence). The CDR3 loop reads CASSFGTPNTEAFF. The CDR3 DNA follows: TGTGCCAGCAGCTTCGGGACACCGAACACTGAAGCTTTCTTT.

The DNA of the CDR3 is TGCAGCCAATCTGGGAGGGCTGGCACAGATACGCAGTATTTT. As protein: CSQSGRAGTDTQYF. The V gene is TRBV29-1, the J gene TRBJ2-3; 7 bases map to TRBD2. This CDR3 comprises 14 residues. V gave up 8 bases and J gave up 1 base; unmatched junction bases: 9. Germline CDR1 and CDR2: SQVTM and ANQGSEA.

The CDR3 DNA reads TGTGCCAGTAGTTTTGACAGTTACAATCAGCCCCAGCATTTT. Protein product: CASSFDSYNQPQHF. The V and J genes are TRBV19 and TRBJ1-5; TRBD1 might be the D (5 bases). V shed 5 bases and J shed 3 bases, with 11 bases lying between them. This CDR3 is built from 14 residues. Germline V lookup: CDR1 LNHDA, CDR2 SQIVND (reference sequence). The entire variable domain, with the rest obtained from reference TRBV19 and TRBJ1-5, is as follows: DGGITQSPKYLFRKEGQNVTLSCEQNLNHDAMYWYRQDPGQGLRLIYYSQIVNDFQKGDIAEGYSVSREKKESFPLTVTSAQKNPTAFYLCASSFDSYNQPQHFGDGTRLSIL.

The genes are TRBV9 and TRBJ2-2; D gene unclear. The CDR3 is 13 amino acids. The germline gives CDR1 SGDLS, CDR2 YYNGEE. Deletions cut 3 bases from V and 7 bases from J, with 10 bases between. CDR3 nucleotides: TGTGCCAGCAGCGGGCTAGTAGGCGGGGAGCTGTTTTTT. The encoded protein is CASSGLVGGELFF.

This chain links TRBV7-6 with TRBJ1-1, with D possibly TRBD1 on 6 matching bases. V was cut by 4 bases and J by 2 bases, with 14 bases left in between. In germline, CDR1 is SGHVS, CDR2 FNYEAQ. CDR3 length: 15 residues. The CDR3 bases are TGTGCCAGCAGCTCCCCAGACAGGAGCAACACTGAAGCTTTCTTT. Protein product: CASSSPDRSNTEAFF. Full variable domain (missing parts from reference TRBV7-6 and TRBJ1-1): GAGVSQSPRYKVTKRGQDVALRCDPISGHVSLYWYRQALGQGPEFLTYFNYEAQQDKSGLPNDRFSAERPEGSISTLTIQRTEQRDSAMYRCASSSPDRSNTEAFFGQGTRLTVV.

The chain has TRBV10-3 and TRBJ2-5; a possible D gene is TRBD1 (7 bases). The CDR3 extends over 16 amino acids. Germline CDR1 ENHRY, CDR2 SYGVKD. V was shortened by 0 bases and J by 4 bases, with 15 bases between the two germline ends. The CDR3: CAISESQGEVGETQYF. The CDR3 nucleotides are TGTGCCATCAGTGAGTCGCAGGGGGAGGTGGGAGAGACCCAGTACTTC.

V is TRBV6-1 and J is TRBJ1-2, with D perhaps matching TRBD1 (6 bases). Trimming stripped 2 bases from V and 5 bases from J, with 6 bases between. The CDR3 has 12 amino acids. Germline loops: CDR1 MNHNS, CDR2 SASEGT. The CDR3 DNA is TGTGCCAGCAGTGAAACAGGGTATGGCTACACCTTC. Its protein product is CASSETGYGYTF.

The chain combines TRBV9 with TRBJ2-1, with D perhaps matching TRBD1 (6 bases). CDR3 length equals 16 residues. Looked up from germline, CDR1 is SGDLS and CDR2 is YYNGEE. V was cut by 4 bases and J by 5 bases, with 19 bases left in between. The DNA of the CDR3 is TGTGCCAGCAGCCTCAGGGACAAACGGAGAAACAATGAGCAGTTCTTC. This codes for CASSLRDKRRNNEQFF.

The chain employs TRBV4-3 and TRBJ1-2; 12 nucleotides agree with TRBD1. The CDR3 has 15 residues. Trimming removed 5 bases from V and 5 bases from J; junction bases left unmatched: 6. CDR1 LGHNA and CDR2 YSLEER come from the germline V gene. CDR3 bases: TGCGCCAGCAGCTCCGGGACAGGGGGCGTATATGGCTACACCTTC. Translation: CASSSGTGGVYGYTF.